This T cell receptor beta chain stems from a study of blood T cell repertoires in COVID-19. Clones were sequenced by immunoSEQ multiplex PCR, and TCRdb holds only the in-frame ones, with some missing. This table has about 300,000 clones, about 85% appearing once. The germline V gene has CDR1 LGHDT and CDR2 YNNKEL (reference sequence). This CDR3 contains 15 residues. Trimming took 1 base from V and 6 from J, leaving 14 bases between them. The material sequenced was PBMCs or T cells enriched from blood (not recorded which). The receptor's source is a woman in her 30s who had been exposed to COVID-19. The genes are TRBV3-1 (or the pseudogene TRBV3-2) and TRBJ2-3; weak D call: TRBD2 (6 bases). The CDR3 spells CASSQGVRDLDTQYF. CDR3 coding DNA: TGTGCCAGCAGCCAAGGAGTAAGGGACTTGGATACGCAGTATTTT.